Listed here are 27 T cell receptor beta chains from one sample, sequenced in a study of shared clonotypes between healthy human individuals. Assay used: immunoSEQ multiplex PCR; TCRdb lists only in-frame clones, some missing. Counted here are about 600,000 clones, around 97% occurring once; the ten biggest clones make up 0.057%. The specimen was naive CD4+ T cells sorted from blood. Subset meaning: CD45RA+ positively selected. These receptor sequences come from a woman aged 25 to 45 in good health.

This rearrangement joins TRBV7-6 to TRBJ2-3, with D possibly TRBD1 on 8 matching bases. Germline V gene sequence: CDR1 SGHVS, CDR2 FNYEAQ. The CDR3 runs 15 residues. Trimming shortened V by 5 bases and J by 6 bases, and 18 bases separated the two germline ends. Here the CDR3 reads CASSQTTGEGDTQYF. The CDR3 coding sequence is TGTGCCAGCAGCCAGACGACAGGGGAGGGCGATACGCAGTATTTT. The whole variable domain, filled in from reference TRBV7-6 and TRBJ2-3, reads GAGVSQSPRYKVTKRGQDVALRCDPISGHVSLYWYRQALGQGPEFLTYFNYEAQQDKSGLPNDRFSAERPEGSISTLTIQRTEQRDSAMYRCASSQTTGEGDTQYFGPGTRLTVL.

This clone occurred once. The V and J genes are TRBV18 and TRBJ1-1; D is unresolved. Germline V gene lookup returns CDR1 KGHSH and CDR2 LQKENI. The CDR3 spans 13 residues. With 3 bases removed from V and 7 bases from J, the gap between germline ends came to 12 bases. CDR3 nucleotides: TGTGCCAGCTCACCCTCGGGAACCTATGAAGCTTTCTTT. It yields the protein CASSPSGTYEAFF.

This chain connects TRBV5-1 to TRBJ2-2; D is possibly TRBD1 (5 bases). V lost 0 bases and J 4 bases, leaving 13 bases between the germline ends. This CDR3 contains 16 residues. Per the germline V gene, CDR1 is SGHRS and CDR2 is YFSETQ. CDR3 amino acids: CASSLVGQGGTGELFF. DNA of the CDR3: TGCGCCAGCAGCTTGGTGGGCCAGGGTGGCACCGGGGAGCTGTTTTTT.

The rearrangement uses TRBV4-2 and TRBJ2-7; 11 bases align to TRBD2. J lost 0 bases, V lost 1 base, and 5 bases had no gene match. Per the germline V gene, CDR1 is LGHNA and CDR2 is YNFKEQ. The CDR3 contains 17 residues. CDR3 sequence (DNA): TGTGCCAGCAGCCAAGTCGCCGGGACTAGCGGCTCCTACGAGCAGTACTTC. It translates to CASSQVAGTSGSYEQYF.

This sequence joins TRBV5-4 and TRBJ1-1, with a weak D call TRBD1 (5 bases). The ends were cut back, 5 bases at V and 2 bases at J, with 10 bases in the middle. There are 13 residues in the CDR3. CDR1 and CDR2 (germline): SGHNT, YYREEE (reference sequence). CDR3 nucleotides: TGTGCCAGCAGTTGGACACAAAACACTGAAGCTTTCTTT. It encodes CASSWTQNTEAFF.

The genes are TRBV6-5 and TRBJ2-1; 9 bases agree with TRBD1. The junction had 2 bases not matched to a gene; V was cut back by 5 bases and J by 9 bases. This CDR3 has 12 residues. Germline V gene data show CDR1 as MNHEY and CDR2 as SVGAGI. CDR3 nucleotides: TGTGCCAGCAGTCCACAGGGGGCTGAGCAGTTCTTC. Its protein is CASSPQGAEQFF.

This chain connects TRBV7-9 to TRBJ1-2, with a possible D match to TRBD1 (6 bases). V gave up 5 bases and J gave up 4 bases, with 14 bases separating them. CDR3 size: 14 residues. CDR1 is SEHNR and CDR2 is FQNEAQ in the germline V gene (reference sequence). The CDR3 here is CASSMSDSIYGYTF. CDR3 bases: TGTGCCAGCAGCATGTCGGACAGTATCTATGGCTACACCTTC. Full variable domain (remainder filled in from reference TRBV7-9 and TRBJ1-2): DTGVSQNPRHKITKRGQNVTFRCDPISEHNRLYWYRQTLGQGPEFLTYFQNEAQLEKSRLLSDRFSAERPKGSFSTLEIQRTEQGDSAMYLCASSMSDSIYGYTFGSGTRLTVV.

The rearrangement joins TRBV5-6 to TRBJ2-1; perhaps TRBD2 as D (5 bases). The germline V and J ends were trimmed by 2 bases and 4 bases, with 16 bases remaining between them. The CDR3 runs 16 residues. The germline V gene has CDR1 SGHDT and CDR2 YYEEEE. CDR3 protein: CASSFNVLRTYNEQFF. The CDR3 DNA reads TGTGCCAGCAGCTTTAATGTACTGAGGACTTACAATGAGCAGTTCTTC.

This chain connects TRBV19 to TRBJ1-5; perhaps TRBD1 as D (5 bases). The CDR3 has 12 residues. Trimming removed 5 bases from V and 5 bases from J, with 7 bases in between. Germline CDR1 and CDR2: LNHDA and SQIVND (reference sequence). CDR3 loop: CASSLGDQPQHF. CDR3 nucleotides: TGTGCCAGTAGTCTGGGGGATCAGCCCCAGCATTTT.

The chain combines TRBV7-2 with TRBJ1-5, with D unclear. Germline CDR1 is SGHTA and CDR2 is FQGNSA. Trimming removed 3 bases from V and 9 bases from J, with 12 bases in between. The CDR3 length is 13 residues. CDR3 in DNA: TGTGCCAGCAGCTTGGAGACCGCCCGGCCCCAGCATTTT. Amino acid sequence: CASSLETARPQHF.

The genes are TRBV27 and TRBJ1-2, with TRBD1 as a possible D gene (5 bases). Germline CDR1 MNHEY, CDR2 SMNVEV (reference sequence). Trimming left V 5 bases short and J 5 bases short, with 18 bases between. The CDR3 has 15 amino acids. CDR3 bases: TGTGCCAGCAGTCCCTCGGGACGACCCCCGTATGGCTACACCTTC. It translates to CASSPSGRPPYGYTF.

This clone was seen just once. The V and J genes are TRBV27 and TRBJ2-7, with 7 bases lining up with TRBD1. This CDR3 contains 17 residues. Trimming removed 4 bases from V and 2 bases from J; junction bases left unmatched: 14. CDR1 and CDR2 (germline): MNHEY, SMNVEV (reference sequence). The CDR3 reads CASSSLFGQALTYEQYF. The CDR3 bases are TGTGCCAGCAGTTCACTTTTCGGACAGGCGTTAACCTACGAGCAGTACTTC.

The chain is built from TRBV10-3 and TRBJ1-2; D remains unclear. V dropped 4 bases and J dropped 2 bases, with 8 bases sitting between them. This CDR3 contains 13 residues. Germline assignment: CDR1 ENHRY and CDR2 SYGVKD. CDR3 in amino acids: CAISAKENYGYTF. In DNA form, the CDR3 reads TGTGCCATCAGTGCTAAGGAGAACTATGGCTACACCTTC.

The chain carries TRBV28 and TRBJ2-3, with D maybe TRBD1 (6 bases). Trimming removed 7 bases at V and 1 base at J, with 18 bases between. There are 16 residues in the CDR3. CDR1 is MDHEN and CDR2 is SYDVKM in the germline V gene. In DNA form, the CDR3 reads TGTGCCAGCACCATCGTAAGGGGGATGGGCACAGATACGCAGTATTTT. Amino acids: CASTIVRGMGTDTQYF.

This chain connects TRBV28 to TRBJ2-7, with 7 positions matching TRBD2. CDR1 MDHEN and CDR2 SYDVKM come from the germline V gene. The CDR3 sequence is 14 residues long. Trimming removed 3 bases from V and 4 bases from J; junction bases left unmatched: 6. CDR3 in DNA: TGTGCCAGCAGTTTGGGCGGGAGCTATTACGAGCAGTACTTC. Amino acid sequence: CASSLGGSYYEQYF.

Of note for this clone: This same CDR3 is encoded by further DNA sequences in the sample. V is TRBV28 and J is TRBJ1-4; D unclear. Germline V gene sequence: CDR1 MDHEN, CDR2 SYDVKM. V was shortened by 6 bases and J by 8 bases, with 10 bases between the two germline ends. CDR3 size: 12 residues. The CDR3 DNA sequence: TGTGCCAGCAGGAGAGCAGGAGAAAAACTGTTTTTT. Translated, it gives CASRRAGEKLFF. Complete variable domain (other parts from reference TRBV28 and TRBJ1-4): DVKVTQSSRYLVKRTGEKVFLECVQDMDHENMFWYRQDPGLGLRLIYFSYDVKMKEKGDIPEGYSVSREKKERFSLILESASTNQTSMYLCASRRAGEKLFFGSGTQLSVL.

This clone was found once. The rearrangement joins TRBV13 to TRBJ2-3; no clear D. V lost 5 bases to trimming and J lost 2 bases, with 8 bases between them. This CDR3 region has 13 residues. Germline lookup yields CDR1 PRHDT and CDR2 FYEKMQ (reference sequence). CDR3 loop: CASSPTVTDTQYF. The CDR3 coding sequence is TGTGCCAGCAGCCCGACGGTCACAGATACGCAGTATTTT.

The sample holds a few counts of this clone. The CDR3 here is CASSLGLAGPPYEQYF. CDR3 in DNA: TGTGCCAGCAGTTTAGGACTAGCGGGACCCCCCTACGAGCAGTACTTC. This chain connects TRBV28 to TRBJ2-7, with 12 bases identical to TRBD2. The V gene end was trimmed by 2 bases and the J gene end by 2 bases; junction bases not matched to a gene: 4. The CDR3 extends over 16 amino acids. Germline assignment: CDR1 MDHEN and CDR2 SYDVKM.

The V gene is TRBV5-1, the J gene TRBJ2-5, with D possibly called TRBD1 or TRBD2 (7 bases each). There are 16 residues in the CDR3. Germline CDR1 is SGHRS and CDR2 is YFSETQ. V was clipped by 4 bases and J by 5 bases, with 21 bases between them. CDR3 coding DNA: TGCGCCAGCAGCCCGAAAGGGACAGACGGGGGGGAGACCCAGTACTTC. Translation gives CASSPKGTDGGETQYF.

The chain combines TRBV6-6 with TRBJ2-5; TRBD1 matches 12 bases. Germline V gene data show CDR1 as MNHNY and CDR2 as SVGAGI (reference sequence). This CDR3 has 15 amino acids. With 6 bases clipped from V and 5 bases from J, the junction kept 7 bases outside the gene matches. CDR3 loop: CASSRDRGRVETQYF. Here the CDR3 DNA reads TGTGCCAGCAGCAGGGACAGGGGGCGAGTGGAGACCCAGTACTTC.

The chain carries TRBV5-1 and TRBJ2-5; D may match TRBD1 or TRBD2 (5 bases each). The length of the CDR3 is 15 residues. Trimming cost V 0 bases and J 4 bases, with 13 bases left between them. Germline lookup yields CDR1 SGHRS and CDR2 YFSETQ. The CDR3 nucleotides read TGCGCCAGCAGCTTGGCCGGGACCGACAGAGAGACCCAGTACTTC. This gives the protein CASSLAGTDRETQYF. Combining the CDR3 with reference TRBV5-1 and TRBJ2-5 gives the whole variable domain KAGVTQTPRYLIKTRGQQVTLSCSPISGHRSVSWYQQTPGQGLQFLFEYFSETQRNKGNFPGRFSGRQFSNSRSEMNVSTLELGDSALYLCASSLAGTDRETQYFGPGTRLLVL.

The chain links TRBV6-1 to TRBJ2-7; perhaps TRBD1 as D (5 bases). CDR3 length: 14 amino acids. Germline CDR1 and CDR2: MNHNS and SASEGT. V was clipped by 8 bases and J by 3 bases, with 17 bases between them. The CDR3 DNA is TGTGCCAGCCTACAGGTCGACGGTCGCTACGAGCAGTACTTC. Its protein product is CASLQVDGRYEQYF.

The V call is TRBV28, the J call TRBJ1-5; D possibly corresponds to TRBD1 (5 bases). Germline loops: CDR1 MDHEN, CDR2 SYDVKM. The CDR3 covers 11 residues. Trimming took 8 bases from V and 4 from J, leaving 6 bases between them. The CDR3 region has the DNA TGTGCCAGCCGGGGGAATCAGCCCCAGCATTTT. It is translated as CASRGNQPQHF.

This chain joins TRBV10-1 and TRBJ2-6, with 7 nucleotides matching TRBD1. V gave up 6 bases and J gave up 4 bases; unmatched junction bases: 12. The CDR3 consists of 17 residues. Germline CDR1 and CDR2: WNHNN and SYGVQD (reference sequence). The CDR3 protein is CASSPTGEPSGANVLTF. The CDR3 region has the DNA TGCGCCAGCAGCCCTACAGGGGAGCCCTCCGGGGCCAACGTCCTGACTTTC.

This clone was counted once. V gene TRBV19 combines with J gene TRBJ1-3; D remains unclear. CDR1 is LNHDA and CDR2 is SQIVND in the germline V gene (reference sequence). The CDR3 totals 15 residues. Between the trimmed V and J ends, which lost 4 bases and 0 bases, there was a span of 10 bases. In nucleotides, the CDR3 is TGTGCCAGTAGTACCCCCTTCAGCTCTGGAAACACCATATATTTT. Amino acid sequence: CASSTPFSSGNTIYF.

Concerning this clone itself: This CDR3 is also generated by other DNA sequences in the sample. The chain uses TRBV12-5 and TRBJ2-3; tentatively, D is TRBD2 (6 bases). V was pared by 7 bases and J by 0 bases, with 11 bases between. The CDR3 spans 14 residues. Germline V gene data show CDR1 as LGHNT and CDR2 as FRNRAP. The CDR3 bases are TGTGCTAGTGCCCTTAGCGGTAGCACAGATACGCAGTATTTT. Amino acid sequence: CASALSGSTDTQYF.

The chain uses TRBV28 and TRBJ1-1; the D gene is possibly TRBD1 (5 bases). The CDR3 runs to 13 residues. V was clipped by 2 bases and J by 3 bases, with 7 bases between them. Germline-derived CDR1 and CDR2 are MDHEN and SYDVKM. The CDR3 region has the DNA TGTGCCAGCAGTTTAGGGGGGGACACTGAAGCTTTCTTT. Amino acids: CASSLGGDTEAFF.